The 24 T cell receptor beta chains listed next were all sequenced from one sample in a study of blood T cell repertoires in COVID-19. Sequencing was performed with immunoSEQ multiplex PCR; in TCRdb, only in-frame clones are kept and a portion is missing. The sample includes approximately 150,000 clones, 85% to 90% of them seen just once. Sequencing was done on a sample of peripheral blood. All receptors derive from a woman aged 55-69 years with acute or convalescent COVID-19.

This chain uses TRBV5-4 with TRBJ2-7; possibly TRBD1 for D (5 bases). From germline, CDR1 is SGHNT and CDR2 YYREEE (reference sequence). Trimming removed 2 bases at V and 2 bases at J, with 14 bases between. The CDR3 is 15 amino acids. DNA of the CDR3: TGTGCCAGCAGCTTTGGCAGTGCAGGGCCCTACGAGCAGTACTTC. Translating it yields CASSFGSAGPYEQYF.

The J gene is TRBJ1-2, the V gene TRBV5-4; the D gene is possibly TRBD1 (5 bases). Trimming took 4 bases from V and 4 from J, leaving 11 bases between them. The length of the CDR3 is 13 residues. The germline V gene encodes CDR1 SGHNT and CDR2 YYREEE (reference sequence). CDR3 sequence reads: CASSTRVAYGYTF. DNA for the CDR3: TGTGCCAGCAGCACCAGGGTCGCCTATGGCTACACCTTC.

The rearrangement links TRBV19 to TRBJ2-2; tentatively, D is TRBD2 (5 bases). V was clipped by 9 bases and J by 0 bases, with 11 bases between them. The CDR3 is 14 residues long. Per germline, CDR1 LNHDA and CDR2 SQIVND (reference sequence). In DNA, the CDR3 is TGTGCCAGCAGCGGAAATGCGAACACCGGGGAGCTGTTTTTT. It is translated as CASSGNANTGELFF.

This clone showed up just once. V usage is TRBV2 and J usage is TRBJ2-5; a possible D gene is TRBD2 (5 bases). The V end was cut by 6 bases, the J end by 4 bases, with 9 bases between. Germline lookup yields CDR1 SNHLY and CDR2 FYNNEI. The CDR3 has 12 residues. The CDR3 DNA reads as TGTGCCAGCAGGATCAGCGGAGAGACCCAGTACTTC. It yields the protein CASRISGETQYF.

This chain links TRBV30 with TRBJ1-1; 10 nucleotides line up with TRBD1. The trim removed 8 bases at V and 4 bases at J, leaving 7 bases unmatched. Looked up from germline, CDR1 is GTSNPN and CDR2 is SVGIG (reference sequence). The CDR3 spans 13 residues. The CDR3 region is CAHDRGHRTEAFF. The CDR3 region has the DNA TGTGCCCATGACAGGGGGCATCGCACTGAAGCTTTCTTT.

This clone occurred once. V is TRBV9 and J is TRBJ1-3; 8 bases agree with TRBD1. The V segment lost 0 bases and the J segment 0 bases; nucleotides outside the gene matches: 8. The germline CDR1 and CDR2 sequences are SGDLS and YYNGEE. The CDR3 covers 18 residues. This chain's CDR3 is CASSVDPGGYTSGNTIYF. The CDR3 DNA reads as TGTGCCAGCAGCGTAGATCCAGGGGGCTATACCTCTGGAAACACCATATATTTT.

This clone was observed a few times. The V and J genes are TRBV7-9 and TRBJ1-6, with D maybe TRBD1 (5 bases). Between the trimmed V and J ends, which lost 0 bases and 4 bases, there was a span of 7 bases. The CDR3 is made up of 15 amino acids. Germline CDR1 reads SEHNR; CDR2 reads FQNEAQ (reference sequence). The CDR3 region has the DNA TGTGCCAGCAGCTTAGCGACAGAATATAATTCACCCCTCCACTTT. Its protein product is CASSLATEYNSPLHF.

This chain's CDR3 is CASNLAGAANEQFF. The CDR3 coding sequence is TGTGCCAGCAACTTGGCGGGGGCGGCCAATGAGCAGTTCTTC. The chain employs TRBV6-6 and TRBJ2-1; tentative D call: TRBD2 (7 bases). This CDR3 has 14 amino acids. Germline CDR1 MNHNY, CDR2 SVGAGI (reference sequence). V lost 7 bases and J 6 bases, leaving 16 bases between the germline ends.

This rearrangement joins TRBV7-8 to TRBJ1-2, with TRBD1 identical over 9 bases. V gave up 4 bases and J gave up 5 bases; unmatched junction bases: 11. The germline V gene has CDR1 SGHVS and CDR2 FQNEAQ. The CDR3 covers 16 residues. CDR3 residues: CASSYRQGGDEYGYTF. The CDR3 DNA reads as TGTGCCAGCAGCTACCGACAGGGGGGGGATGAGTATGGCTACACCTTC.

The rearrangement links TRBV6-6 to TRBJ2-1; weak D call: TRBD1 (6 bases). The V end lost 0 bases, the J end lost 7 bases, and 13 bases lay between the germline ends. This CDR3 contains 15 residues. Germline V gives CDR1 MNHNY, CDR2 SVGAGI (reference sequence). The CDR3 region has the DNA TGTGCCAGCAGTTACTCCAGAGGAGACAGGAATGAGCAGTTCTTC. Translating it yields CASSYSRGDRNEQFF.

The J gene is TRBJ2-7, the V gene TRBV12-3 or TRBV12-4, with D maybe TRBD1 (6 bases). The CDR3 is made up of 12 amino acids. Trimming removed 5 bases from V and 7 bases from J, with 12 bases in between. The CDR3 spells CASSDRRGEQYF. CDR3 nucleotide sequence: TGTGCCAGCAGTGACAGGCGCGGGGAGCAGTACTTC.

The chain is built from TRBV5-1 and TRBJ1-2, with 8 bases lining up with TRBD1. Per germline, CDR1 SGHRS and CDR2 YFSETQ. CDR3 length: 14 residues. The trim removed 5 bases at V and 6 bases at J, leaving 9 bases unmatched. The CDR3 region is CASRVAPGGDGYTF. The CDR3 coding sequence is TGCGCCAGCAGGGTTGCCCCAGGGGGCGATGGCTACACCTTC.

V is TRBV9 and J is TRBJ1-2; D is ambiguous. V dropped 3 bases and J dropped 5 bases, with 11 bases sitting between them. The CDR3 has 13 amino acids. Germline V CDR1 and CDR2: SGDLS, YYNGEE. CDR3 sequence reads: CASSESEGYGYTF. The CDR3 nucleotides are TGTGCCAGCAGCGAATCAGAGGGTTATGGCTACACCTTC.

The chain's CDR3 is CASSFWGLDTQYF. The CDR3, as DNA: TGTGCCAGCAGCTTCTGGGGGCTGGATACGCAGTATTTT. The chain couples TRBV11-2 to TRBJ2-3, with a possible D match to TRBD1 (6 bases). Germline-derived CDR1 and CDR2 are SGHAT and FQNNGV. The CDR3 contains 13 residues. Trimming left V 3 bases short and J 6 bases short, with 10 bases between.

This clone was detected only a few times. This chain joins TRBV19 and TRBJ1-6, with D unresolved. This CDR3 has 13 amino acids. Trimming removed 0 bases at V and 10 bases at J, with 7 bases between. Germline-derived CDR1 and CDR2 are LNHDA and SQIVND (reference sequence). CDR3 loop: CASSIDKRSPLHF. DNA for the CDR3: TGTGCCAGTAGTATAGATAAGAGGTCACCCCTCCACTTT.

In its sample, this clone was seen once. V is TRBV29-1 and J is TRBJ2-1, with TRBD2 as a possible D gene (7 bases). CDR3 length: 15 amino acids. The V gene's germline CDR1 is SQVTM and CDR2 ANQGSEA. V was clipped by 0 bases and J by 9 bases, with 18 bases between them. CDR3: CSVEDQWGGDGEQFF. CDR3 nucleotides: TGCAGCGTTGAAGATCAATGGGGGGGCGATGGTGAGCAGTTCTTC.

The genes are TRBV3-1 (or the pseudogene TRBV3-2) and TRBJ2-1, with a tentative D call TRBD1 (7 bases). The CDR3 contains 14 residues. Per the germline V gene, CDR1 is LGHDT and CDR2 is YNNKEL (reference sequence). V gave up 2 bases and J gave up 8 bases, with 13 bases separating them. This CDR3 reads CASSQQGGGDEQFF. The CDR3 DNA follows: TGTGCCAGCAGCCAACAAGGAGGGGGCGATGAGCAGTTCTTC.

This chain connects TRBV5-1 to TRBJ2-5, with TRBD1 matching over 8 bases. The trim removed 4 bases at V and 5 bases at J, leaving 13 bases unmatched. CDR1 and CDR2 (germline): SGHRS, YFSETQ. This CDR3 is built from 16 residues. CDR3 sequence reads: CASSPGQGGVRETQYF. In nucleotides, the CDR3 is TGCGCCAGCAGCCCCGGACAGGGAGGTGTTCGGGAGACCCAGTACTTC.

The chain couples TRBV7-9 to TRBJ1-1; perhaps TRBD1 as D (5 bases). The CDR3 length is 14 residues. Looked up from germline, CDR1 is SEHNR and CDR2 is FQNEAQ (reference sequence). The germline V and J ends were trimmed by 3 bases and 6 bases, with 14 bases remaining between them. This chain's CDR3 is CASSFPVEGPEAFF. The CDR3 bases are TGTGCCAGCAGCTTCCCCGTGGAGGGACCTGAAGCTTTCTTT. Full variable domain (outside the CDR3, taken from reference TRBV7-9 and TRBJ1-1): DTGVSQNPRHKITKRGQNVTFRCDPISEHNRLYWYRQTLGQGPEFLTYFQNEAQLEKSRLLSDRFSAERPKGSFSTLEIQRTEQGDSAMYLCASSFPVEGPEAFFGQGTRLTVV.

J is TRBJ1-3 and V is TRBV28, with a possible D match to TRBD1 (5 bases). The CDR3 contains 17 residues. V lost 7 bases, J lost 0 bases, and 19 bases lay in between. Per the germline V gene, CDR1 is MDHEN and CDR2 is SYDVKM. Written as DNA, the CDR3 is TGTGCCAGCACCCTGAGCTATGGACAACACTCTGGAAACACCATATATTTT. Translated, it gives CASTLSYGQHSGNTIYF.

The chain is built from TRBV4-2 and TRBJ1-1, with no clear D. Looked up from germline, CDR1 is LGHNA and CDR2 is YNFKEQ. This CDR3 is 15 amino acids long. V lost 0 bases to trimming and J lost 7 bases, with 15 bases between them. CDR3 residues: CASSQEVRGRGEAFF. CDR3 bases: TGTGCCAGCAGCCAAGAGGTCCGGGGTCGTGGTGAAGCTTTCTTT.

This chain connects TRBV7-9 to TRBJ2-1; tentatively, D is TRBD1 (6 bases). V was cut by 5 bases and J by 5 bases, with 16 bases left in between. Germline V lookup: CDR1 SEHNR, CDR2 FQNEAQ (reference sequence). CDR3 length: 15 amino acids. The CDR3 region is CASSPAGAANNEQFF. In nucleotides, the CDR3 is TGTGCCAGCAGCCCAGCAGGGGCCGCTAACAATGAGCAGTTCTTC.

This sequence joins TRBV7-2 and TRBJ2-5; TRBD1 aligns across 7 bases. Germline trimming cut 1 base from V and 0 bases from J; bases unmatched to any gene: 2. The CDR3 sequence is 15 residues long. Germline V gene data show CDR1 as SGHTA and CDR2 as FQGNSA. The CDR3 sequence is CASSLGDRDQETQYF. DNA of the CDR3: TGTGCCAGCAGCTTAGGGGACAGAGACCAAGAGACCCAGTACTTC.

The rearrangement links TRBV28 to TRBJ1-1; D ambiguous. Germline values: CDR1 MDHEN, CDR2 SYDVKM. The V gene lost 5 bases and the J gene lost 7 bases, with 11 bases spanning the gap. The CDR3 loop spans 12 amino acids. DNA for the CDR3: TGTGCCAGCAGTCCCTTCAGGTTTGAAGCTTTCTTT. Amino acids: CASSPFRFEAFF.